What follows describes a single TCR beta chain. The entry originates in a study of blood T cell repertoires in COVID-19. The CDR3 loop spans 13 amino acids. Per germline, CDR1 KGHSH and CDR2 LQKENI. V was cut by 6 bases and J by 1 base, with 6 bases left in between. The authors' processing: Cell counts per sample came from amplifying reference gene primers. Generated by immunoSEQ multiplex PCR, the TCRdb table keeps only in-frame clones and is missing some. V and J calls and clone size are given by that table; D and trimming were obtained from the DNA. The sample lists 200,000 to 250,000 clones; around 84% were seen once.

The sample consisted of peripheral blood. The source is a man between 50 and 59 years old with active or convalescent COVID-19. V is TRBV18 and J is TRBJ2-2; D not certain. CDR3 region: CASSTGNTGELFF. The CDR3 DNA is TGTGCCAGCTCCACGGGGAACACCGGGGAGCTGTTTTTT.